The 14 T cell receptor beta chains given below trace back to one sample, sequenced in a study of blood T cell repertoires in COVID-19. Sequenced by immunoSEQ multiplex PCR; TCRdb stores in-frame clones only, minus some. The sample includes 200,000 to 250,000 clones, 84% of them seen just once. Sequenced: peripheral blood. The receptors stem from a woman of 80 years or more with active or convalescent COVID-19.

V usage is TRBV19 and J usage is TRBJ2-3; D perhaps matches TRBD2 (6 bases). From germline, CDR1 is LNHDA and CDR2 SQIVND (reference sequence). V was pared by 4 bases and J by 3 bases, with 11 bases between. The CDR3 totals 14 residues. CDR3 in DNA: TGTGCCAGTAGTAGACTAGAGAGTACAGATACGCAGTATTTT. This translates into CASSRLESTDTQYF.

With respect to this clone: Other DNA sequences in this specimen translate into the identical CDR3. V gene TRBV28 combines with J gene TRBJ1-5, with 7 positions matching TRBD1. The CDR3 totals 13 residues. Germline CDR1 is MDHEN and CDR2 is SYDVKM. The J segment lost 7 bases and the V segment lost 6 bases, leaving 6 bases of the junction unmatched. The CDR3 DNA follows: TGTGCCAGCAGCGAGACAGGGAACCAGCCCCAGCATTTT. Translating gives CASSETGNQPQHF.

The chain joins TRBV7-2 to TRBJ1-3; 8 bases align to TRBD1. Germline lookup yields CDR1 SGHTA and CDR2 FQGNSA. The CDR3 is 15 amino acids. V was clipped by 7 bases and J by 7 bases; unmatched bases: 12. The DNA for the CDR3 is TGTGCCAGCACCCAAGGGACAGGCTTGGGGAACACCATATATTTT. It translates to CASTQGTGLGNTIYF. The whole variable domain, filled in from reference TRBV7-2 and TRBJ1-3, reads GAGVSQSPSNKVTEKGKDVELRCDPISGHTALYWYRQSLGQGLEFLIYFQGNSAPDKSGLPSDRFSAERTGGSVSTLTIQRTQQEDSAVYLCASTQGTGLGNTIYFGEGSWLTVV.

This sequence joins TRBV5-4 and TRBJ1-2; TRBD1 matches 7 bases. The germline V gene has CDR1 SGHNT and CDR2 YYREEE (reference sequence). The CDR3 length is 15 residues. With V trimmed by 2 bases and J by 6 bases, 10 bases remained unmatched. The CDR3 coding sequence is TGTGCCAGCAGCTTACCCCCGGGACAGCCAGATGGCTACACCTTC. Protein sequence: CASSLPPGQPDGYTF.

This clone was observed a few times. CDR3 nucleotides: TGTGCCAGCAGCGTAACAGGGGCGAACACCGGGGAGCTGTTTTTT. It yields the protein CASSVTGANTGELFF. The V gene is TRBV9, the J gene TRBJ2-2; TRBD1 matches at 7 bases. Germline assignment: CDR1 SGDLS and CDR2 YYNGEE. Trimming took 1 base from V and 0 from J; bases not matched to a gene: 0. The length of the CDR3 is 15 residues.

The rearrangement uses TRBV27 and TRBJ2-5; tentatively, D is TRBD2 (6 bases). The CDR3 spans 15 residues. Germline V gene lookup returns CDR1 MNHEY and CDR2 SMNVEV (reference sequence). Trimming stripped 6 bases from V and 5 bases from J, with 19 bases between. CDR3 in amino acids: CASRSHSGGGETQYF. The DNA of the CDR3 is TGTGCCAGCAGATCTCATAGCGGAGGTGGGGAGACCCAGTACTTC.

The chain uses TRBV7-2 and TRBJ2-7; TRBD2 agrees at 9 bases. Unmatched junction bases numbered 18, after V lost 5 bases and J lost 7 bases. Looked up from germline, CDR1 is SGHTA and CDR2 is FQGNSA. The CDR3 loop spans 17 amino acids. The CDR3, as DNA: TGTGCCAGCAGCCTAAGTCCCACTAATAGACTAGCGGAAGAGCAGTACTTC. This sequence encodes CASSLSPTNRLAEEQYF.

The J gene is TRBJ2-1, the V gene TRBV11-2; TRBD2 matches 8 bases. The CDR3 has 14 residues. Per the germline V gene, CDR1 is SGHAT and CDR2 is FQNNGV. V shed 5 bases, J shed 9 bases, and the junction held 9 bases outside the gene matches. CDR3 DNA: TGTGCCAGCAGCGGCTTAGCGGGAAGAAGTGAGCAGTTCTTC. It translates to CASSGLAGRSEQFF.

This chain links TRBV27 with TRBJ2-2, with TRBD1 identical over 8 bases. The germline CDR1 and CDR2 sequences are MNHEY and SMNVEV (reference sequence). Trimming took 1 base from V and 0 from J; bases not matched to a gene: 4. The CDR3 extends over 17 amino acids. The CDR3 loop is CASSLFVQGANTGELFF. As DNA, the CDR3 is TGTGCCAGCAGTTTATTCGTACAGGGGGCGAACACCGGGGAGCTGTTTTTT.

CDR3 DNA sequence: TGTGCCAGCAGCATAGGGACAGGGGGCGGCGAGCAGTACTTC. It is translated as CASSIGTGGGEQYF. The chain is built from TRBV21-1 and TRBJ2-7; the table's D call, TRBD1, was not checked against the DNA. TRBV21-1 constitutes a pseudogene. The CDR3 is 14 residues long.

The chain combines TRBV7-2 with TRBJ2-7; D is possibly TRBD1 (5 bases). The CDR3 is made up of 16 amino acids. CDR1 is SGHTA, CDR2 FQGNSA, per germline. Deletions cut 1 base from V and 1 base from J, with 14 bases between. The CDR3 protein is CASSLVQGRGSYEQYF. The CDR3 DNA reads as TGTGCCAGCAGCTTAGTTCAGGGTCGTGGGTCCTACGAGCAGTACTTC.

The chain has TRBV11-3 and TRBJ2-1, with D perhaps TRBD1 (5 bases). V was clipped by 5 bases and J by 5 bases, with 13 bases between them. CDR1 and CDR2 (germline): SGHNT, YENEEA. The CDR3 is made up of 14 amino acids. The CDR3 is CASSPMDKNNEQFF. The CDR3 DNA is TGTGCCAGCAGCCCCATGGACAAAAACAATGAGCAGTTCTTC.

CDR3 nucleotides: TGTGCCTGTACGACAGGGTTAGAGACCCAGTACTTC. Amino acids: CACTTGLETQYF. The chain couples TRBV30 to TRBJ2-5; TRBD1 agrees at 7 bases. Per the germline V gene, CDR1 is GTSNPN and CDR2 is SVGIG (reference sequence). V lost 6 bases, J lost 4 bases, and 5 bases stayed unmatched. This CDR3 has 12 amino acids.

This sequence joins TRBV28 and TRBJ2-6; D is ambiguous. There are 15 residues in the CDR3. CDR1 is MDHEN, CDR2 SYDVKM, per germline. V was clipped by 2 bases and J by 0 bases, with 5 bases between them. CDR3 in amino acids: CASSLGISGANVLTF. The DNA for the CDR3 is TGTGCCAGCAGTTTAGGCATCTCTGGGGCCAACGTCCTGACTTTC.